The clone carrying this T cell receptor beta chain was counted between two and nine times. Its cognate antigen is unknown. The data stem from a study of response to subunit inactivated influenza vaccine. Overall study findings and caveats: With each seasonal influenza vaccination, the authors suggested, few new T cells are recruited.

Using its own MiXCR run on the RT-PCR reads, TCRdb lists one record per CDR3 protein. The data hold 650,000 to 700,000 distinct CDR3 sequences, with around 14% observed a single time. V shed 1 base and J 7 bases; nucleotides not matched to a gene: 15. Germline V gene sequence: CDR1 SGHAT, CDR2 FQNNGV. CDR3 length: 18 amino acids. The chain employs TRBV11-2 and TRBJ2-1; 8 nucleotides match TRBD2. The starting material was PBMCs from blood, obtained approximately 12 days after vaccination. This TCR was recovered from a man over 45 who received an inactivated influenza vaccine. In DNA form, the CDR3 reads TGTGCCAGCAGCTTAGGTCCCCGGGAGGGGAGGGCTGGGAATGAGCAGTTCTTC. Translation gives CASSLGPREGRAGNEQFF.